This T cell receptor (beta chain) derives from a study of T cells after yellow fever vaccination. Whole-study context: Preparation of fractions with low cell numbers was performed using SMART-Seq v4 Ultra Low Input. Whole-study results and caveats: At under 97% for CD4 and 70% to 90% for CD8, most primary-vaccination clones showed up again after the booster.

This clonotype was detected many times. What it recognizes is unknown. The CDR3 runs to 16 residues. Trimming cost V 0 bases and J 8 bases; bases outside gene matches: 9. The germline V gene encodes CDR1 MNHEY and CDR2 SVGEGT. Each CDR3 protein gets one entry after TCRdb re-called the 5' RACE reads with MiXCR. This repertoire shows 100,000 to 150,000 distinct CDR3 sequences, more than 6% found once; its top ten account for roughly 2.5%. This specimen was CD4+ T cells sorted from PBMCs, taken 9 to 11 days after the first yellow fever vaccination. The chain employs TRBV6-2 or TRBV6-3 and TRBJ2-1; TRBD2 matches at 8 bases. The sequence derives from a man younger than 35 who received the YFV17D yellow fever vaccine. Written as DNA, the CDR3 is TGTGCCAGCAGTTACTCTCTCCGGGGGGGCCTCCATGAGCAGTTCTTC. The encoded protein is CASSYSLRGGLHEQFF.